This record covers a single T cell receptor beta chain. The antigen is unknown. The record originates from a study of cytomegalovirus exposure and HLA in healthy donors. Broader study findings: In a later analysis, the majority of CMV-associated beta chains seemingly showed HLA restriction.

In the PCR, 60 Vbeta and 13 Jbeta primers were used. Methods used by the authors: Unique TCR beta chains numbered about 72 million in a later analysis, with roughly 10 million shared. Repertoires were generated with immunoSEQ multiplex PCR, while TCRdb's copy carries only in-frame clones and drops some. The D gene and trimming were derived from the DNA, and the V and J assignments and clone size from that table. The listing contains about 38,000 clones. Germline loops: CDR1 LGHNA, CDR2 YSLEER. This CDR3 comprises 14 residues. Trimming left V 4 bases short and J 7 bases short, with 14 bases between. Healthy donors of bone marrow made up the group.

J is TRBJ2-1 and V is TRBV4-3; D unclear. The sequence came from a man between 35 and 55 years old in good health and CMV-seropositive. Sequencing input: PBMCs. The CDR3 DNA is TGCGCCAGCAGCCCCCGGGTCCTAGGTAATGAGCAGTTCTTC. This codes for CASSPRVLGNEQFF.